The T cell receptor beta chain under discussion was sequenced for a study of cytomegalovirus exposure and HLA in healthy donors. CDR1 SGHTA and CDR2 FQGNSA come from the germline V gene. Trimming stripped 5 bases from V and 3 bases from J, with 13 bases between. The CDR3 runs to 14 residues. Primers: 60 Vbeta forward and 13 Jbeta reverse. Under the authors' procedure: An analysis that came later counted tens of millions of unique TCR beta chains, 10 million to 12 million shared. Assay: immunoSEQ multiplex PCR; the TCRdb copy retains only in-frame clones and omits some. That table gives V, J and clone size, and the DNA gave D and trimming. The sample records about 130,000 clones, roughly 80% being singletons.

The clonotype comes from a man aged 25 to 40 in good health and CMV-seronegative. The chain couples TRBV7-2 to TRBJ1-2; D is possibly TRBD1 (5 bases). The sample consisted of PBMCs. In DNA, the CDR3 is TGTGCCAGCAGCCGCACTGGGGGGGACTATGGCTACACCTTC. Encoded protein: CASSRTGGDYGYTF.